Listed below are T cell receptor beta chains from one sample, sequenced in a study of cytomegalovirus exposure and HLA in healthy donors. The repertoire was sequenced with immunoSEQ multiplex PCR; TCRdb's copy has only in-frame clones and lacks some. The sample includes about 120,000 clones, around 70% of them seen just once. The sample consisted of PBMCs. The receptor source for this set is a woman under 30 in good health and CMV-seronegative. Both conserved end residues are part of each CDR3. Each record gives: V gene, J gene, clone size, D gene, CDR3 DNA, CDR3 protein. The D gene is left open where the match is weak. For some rows the clone size is stated as once, few or many, or as a class when expanded; others skip it.

V: TRBV6-5
J: TRBJ2-7
size: few
D: .
DNA: TGTGCCAGCAGTTACCGACAGGAGCAGTACTTC
CDR3: CASSYRQEQYF

V: TRBV29-1
J: TRBJ1-2
size: .
D: .
DNA: TGCAGCGTTGCGTTGGCAGGGGTGGATGGCTACACCTTC
CDR3: CSVALAGVDGYTF

V: TRBV7-2
J: TRBJ1-2
size: .
D: .
DNA: TGTGCCAGCAGCTTAAACAGACATGGCTACACCTTC
CDR3: CASSLNRHGYTF

V: TRBV6-5
J: TRBJ1-6
size: .
D: .
DNA: TGTGCCAGCAGTTACCAGGGGAGCTCACCCCTCCACTTT
CDR3: CASSYQGSSPLHF

V: TRBV2
J: TRBJ1-1
size: .
D: .
DNA: TGTGCCACCCGGCCGAACGGGCAGGGCTTGGGCACTGAAGCTTTCTTT
CDR3: CATRPNGQGLGTEAFF

V: TRBV28
J: TRBJ1-1
size: .
D: .
DNA: TGTGCCAGCAGTTTGAGGGACACTGAAGCTTTCTTT
CDR3: CASSLRDTEAFF

V: TRBV6-5
J: TRBJ1-2
size: .
D: TRBD1
DNA: TGTGCCAGCAGTTACCTACAGGGGAGTGGCTACACCTTC
CDR3: CASSYLQGSGYTF

V: TRBV6-1
J: TRBJ1-2
size: few
D: .
DNA: TGTGCCAGCAGTGAAGCTTTGGGCAGCTATGGCTACACCTTC
CDR3: CASSEALGSYGYTF

V: TRBV4-1
J: TRBJ2-2
size: .
D: .
DNA: TGCGCCAGCAGCCGAGGGCCGACGTCCACCGGGGAGCTGTTTTTT
CDR3: CASSRGPTSTGELFF

V: TRBV19
J: TRBJ1-5
size: .
D: .
DNA: TGTGCCAGTAGTATAGACAGGGGCCGTCAGCCCCAGCATTTT
CDR3: CASSIDRGRQPQHF

V: TRBV4-2
J: TRBJ2-3
size: once
D: TRBD2
DNA: TGTGCCAGCAGCCCGGGACTACTTGTCACAGATACGCAGTATTTT
CDR3: CASSPGLLVTDTQYF

V: TRBV19
J: TRBJ1-6
size: .
D: .
DNA: TGTGCCAGTAGTCAATCGACAGCGGGGTGGAATTCACCCCTCCACTTT
CDR3: CASSQSTAGWNSPLHF

V: TRBV4-1
J: TRBJ2-7
size: .
D: .
DNA: TGCGCCAGCAGCCCTCTAGGATCCTCCAACGAGCAGTACTTC
CDR3: CASSPLGSSNEQYF

V: TRBV5-1
J: TRBJ1-4
size: .
D: .
DNA: TGCGCCAGCAGTCCGCAGGGTAGGGCGGCAACTAATGAAAAACTGTTTTTT
CDR3: CASSPQGRAATNEKLFF

V: TRBV10-3
J: TRBJ1-1
size: .
D: TRBD1
DNA: TGTGCCACCCAACAGGGGCCGAACACTGAAGCTTTCTTT
CDR3: CATQQGPNTEAFF

V: TRBV16
J: TRBJ1-2
size: .
D: .
DNA: TGTGCCAGCAGCCAGTCCAGACTGGCGAGTCCTGGAAATGGCTACACCTTC
CDR3: CASSQSRLASPGNGYTF

V: TRBV7-6
J: TRBJ1-1
size: .
D: .
DNA: TGTGCCAGCAGCTCAGAGAACACTGAAGCTTTCTTT
CDR3: CASSSENTEAFF

V: TRBV4-1
J: TRBJ2-4
size: .
D: .
DNA: TGCGCCAGCAGCCAAGAATCACAGGTCAAAAACATTCAGTACTTC
CDR3: CASSQESQVKNIQYF

V: TRBV6-6
J: TRBJ1-1
size: few
D: .
DNA: TGTGCCAGCACTTCGGGGGGAGCGGCTGAAGCTTTCTTT
CDR3: CASTSGGAAEAFF

V: TRBV2
J: TRBJ1-1
size: few
D: TRBD1
DNA: TGTGCCAGCAGTGCTTCTTCCGGGACAGCCACTGAAGCTTTCTTT
CDR3: CASSASSGTATEAFF

V: TRBV11-2
J: TRBJ1-2
size: .
D: .
DNA: TGTGCCAGCAGCTTAGGACAGCAAAACTATGGCTACACCTTC
CDR3: CASSLGQQNYGYTF

V: TRBV2
J: TRBJ1-2
size: .
D: TRBD1
DNA: TGTGCCAGCAGTGACCCGTTAGGACAGGGCAAGAGGGGCTACACCTTC
CDR3: CASSDPLGQGKRGYTF